Following are 6 T cell receptor beta chains from one sample sequenced in a study of beta chain features in type 1 diabetes. Expressed TCRB transcripts were sequenced because the entire RNA isolate underwent reverse transcription. Sequenced by immunoSEQ multiplex PCR; TCRdb stores in-frame clones only, minus some. The data hold about 350,000 clones, with less than 20% observed a single time. Sequenced sample: naive CD4+ T cells from blood. Every receptor here comes from a woman younger than 30 in good health.

The V and J genes are TRBV10-3 and TRBJ1-1, with 7 bases fitting TRBD1. The ends lost 6 bases at V and 0 bases at J; junction bases unmatched: 1. The CDR3 runs 13 residues. Germline assignment: CDR1 ENHRY and CDR2 SYGVKD. The CDR3 DNA sequence: TGTGCCATCAGGGGACAGATGAACACTGAAGCTTTCTTT. Translated: CAIRGQMNTEAFF.

The V and J genes are TRBV18 and TRBJ1-6, with a weak D call TRBD1 (5 bases). Trimming shortened V by 5 bases and J by 10 bases, and 15 bases separated the two germline ends. The CDR3 totals 14 residues. CDR1 is KGHSH, CDR2 LQKENI, per germline. CDR3: CASSDSQGQSPLHF. The CDR3 DNA reads TGTGCCAGCTCAGATAGTCAGGGTCAATCACCCCTCCACTTT.

The chain joins TRBV7-6 to TRBJ2-3; TRBD1 aligns across 7 bases. This CDR3 spans 15 amino acids. V dropped 6 bases and J dropped 2; count of bases not matched to a gene: 8. The germline gives CDR1 SGHVS, CDR2 FNYEAQ. CDR3 bases: TGTGCCAGCAGGCCTAGAGGGGGCTTCACAGATACGCAGTATTTT. It translates to CASRPRGGFTDTQYF. The whole variable domain, remainder taken from reference TRBV7-6 and TRBJ2-3, is GAGVSQSPRYKVTKRGQDVALRCDPISGHVSLYWYRQALGQGPEFLTYFNYEAQQDKSGLPNDRFSAERPEGSISTLTIQRTEQRDSAMYRCASRPRGGFTDTQYFGPGTRLTVL.

This chain uses TRBV7-2 with TRBJ2-2, with 8 bases aligning to TRBD1. Germline CDR1 and CDR2: SGHTA and FQGNSA. CDR3 length: 18 residues. Unmatched junction bases numbered 17, after V lost 5 bases and J lost 6 bases. This chain's CDR3 is CASSPSSDRVYLAGELFF. In nucleotides, the CDR3 is TGTGCCAGCAGCCCGAGCTCGGACAGGGTATATCTCGCCGGGGAGCTGTTTTTT. The variable domain in full, completed from reference TRBV7-2 and TRBJ2-2, reads GAGVSQSPSNKVTEKGKDVELRCDPISGHTALYWYRQSLGQGLEFLIYFQGNSAPDKSGLPSDRFSAERTGGSVSTLTIQRTQQEDSAVYLCASSPSSDRVYLAGELFFGEGSRLTVL.

This chain joins TRBV19 and TRBJ1-5; no definite D call. The V end lost 4 bases, the J end lost 5 bases, and 9 bases lay between the germline ends. CDR3 length: 13 residues. Germline V gene lookup returns CDR1 LNHDA and CDR2 SQIVND (reference sequence). The CDR3 DNA reads as TGTGCCAGTAGTAGGGCAGCCTATCAGCCCCAGCATTTT. It is translated as CASSRAAYQPQHF.

This chain links TRBV4-1 with TRBJ2-2, with 11 positions matching TRBD1. V lost 4 bases to trimming and J lost 5 bases; unmatched junction nucleotides: 6. Germline V gene data show CDR1 as MGHRA and CDR2 as YSYEKL. There are 16 residues in the CDR3. CDR3 residues: CASSRTGTGGTGELFF. CDR3 nucleotide sequence: TGCGCCAGCAGCCGAACCGGGACAGGGGGAACCGGGGAGCTGTTTTTT.